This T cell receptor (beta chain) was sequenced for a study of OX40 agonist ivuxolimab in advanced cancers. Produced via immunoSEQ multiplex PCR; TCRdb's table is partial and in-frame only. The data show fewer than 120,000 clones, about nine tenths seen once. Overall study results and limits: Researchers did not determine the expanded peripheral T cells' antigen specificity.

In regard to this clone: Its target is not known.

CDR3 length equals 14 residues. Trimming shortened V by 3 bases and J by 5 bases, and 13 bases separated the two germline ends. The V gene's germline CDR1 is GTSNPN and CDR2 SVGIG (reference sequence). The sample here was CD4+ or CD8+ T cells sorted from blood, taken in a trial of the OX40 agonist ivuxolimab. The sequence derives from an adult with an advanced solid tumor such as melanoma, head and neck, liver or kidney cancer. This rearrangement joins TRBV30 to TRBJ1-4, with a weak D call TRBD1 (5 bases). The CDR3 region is CAWRVGRMNEKLFF. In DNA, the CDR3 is TGTGCCTGGAGAGTGGGGCGGATGAATGAAAAACTGTTTTTT.